The 15 T cell receptor beta chains presented below share a single source sample, sequenced in a study of blood T cell repertoires in COVID-19. Method: immunoSEQ multiplex PCR; TCRdb's copy keeps in-frame clones and lacks some. The sample holds 80,000 to 100,000 clones, around nine tenths seen once. Sequencing used peripheral blood. These receptors were taken from a middle-aged man with acute or convalescent COVID-19.

The chain carries TRBV2 and TRBJ1-1; maybe TRBD1 (6 bases). This CDR3 contains 14 residues. Germline CDR1 is SNHLY and CDR2 is FYNNEI. V was clipped by 6 bases and J by 6 bases, with 17 bases between them. This chain's CDR3 is CASRRDRTVPEAFF. CDR3 nucleotides: TGTGCCAGCAGACGAGACAGGACAGTCCCTGAAGCTTTCTTT.

The CDR3 sequence: CASSLEADHGYTF. CDR3 DNA sequence: TGTGCCAGCAGCTTAGAGGCGGATCATGGCTACACCTTC. The V and J genes are TRBV11-2 and TRBJ1-2; D unclear. CDR3 length equals 13 residues. Germline V gene sequence: CDR1 SGHAT, CDR2 FQNNGV. Trimming cost V 0 bases and J 6 bases, with 8 bases left between them.

This chain links TRBV9 with TRBJ1-6, with D possibly TRBD1 on 6 matching bases. Trimming stripped 4 bases from V and 10 bases from J, with 12 bases between. CDR1 and CDR2 (germline): SGDLS, YYNGEE. This CDR3 has 13 amino acids. The CDR3 coding sequence is TGTGCCAGCAGCCCCGACAGGAACTCACCCCTCCACTTT. Protein product: CASSPDRNSPLHF.

The rearrangement joins TRBV10-2 to TRBJ2-1; 9 positions agree with TRBD2. The trim removed 6 bases at V and 9 bases at J, leaving 9 bases unmatched. Germline loops: CDR1 WSHSY, CDR2 SAAADI. The CDR3 runs 14 residues. The CDR3 sequence: CASSSGRRGIEQFF. The CDR3 DNA reads TGCGCCAGCAGCAGCGGGAGGCGCGGGATTGAGCAGTTCTTC.

The chain employs TRBV19 and TRBJ1-1; 7 bases agree with TRBD1. Germline V gene data show CDR1 as LNHDA and CDR2 as SQIVND (reference sequence). The CDR3 contains 14 residues. Trimming at V came to 6 bases and at J to 0 bases, leaving 4 bases not matched to a gene. Written as DNA, the CDR3 is TGTGCCAGTAGGAACAGGGGACTGAACACTGAAGCTTTCTTT. As protein: CASRNRGLNTEAFF.

The V call is TRBV4-2, the J call TRBJ1-6; D gene uncertain. The germline CDR1 and CDR2 sequences are LGHNA and YNFKEQ. There are 14 residues in the CDR3. V was pared by 0 bases and J by 6 bases, with 6 bases between. This CDR3 is CASSQDPLNSPLHF. The CDR3 DNA sequence: TGTGCCAGCAGCCAAGATCCCCTTAATTCACCCCTCCACTTT.

The gene calls are TRBV2 and TRBJ2-1, with 9 bases that match TRBD2. CDR1 is SNHLY, CDR2 FYNNEI, per germline. Trimming cost V 7 bases and J 8 bases; bases outside gene matches: 15. There are 16 residues in the CDR3. In DNA, the CDR3 is TGTGCCAGCACGTTCGATCTAGCGGGAAATGAGGATGAGCAGTTCTTC. This gives the protein CASTFDLAGNEDEQFF. Looking up the rest from reference TRBV2 and TRBJ2-1 gives the full variable domain: EPEVTQTPSHQVTQMGQEVILRCVPISNHLYFYWYRQILGQKVEFLVSFYNNEISEKSEIFDDQFSVERPDGSNFTLKIRSTKLEDSAMYFCASTFDLAGNEDEQFFGPGTRLTVL.

This clone has only one observation. This chain connects TRBV7-9 to TRBJ2-7; D may be TRBD1 (6 bases). The V gene's germline CDR1 is SEHNR and CDR2 FQNEAQ (reference sequence). V shed 8 bases and J shed 3 bases, with 14 bases lying between them. This CDR3 is built from 13 residues. The CDR3 nucleotides are TGTGCCAGCGAGGGACAACGAAGCTACGAGCAGTACTTC. It encodes CASEGQRSYEQYF.

The J gene is TRBJ1-3, the V gene TRBV6-5; TRBD1 is a possible D gene (6 bases). Germline values: CDR1 MNHEY, CDR2 SVGAGI. V lost 2 bases to trimming and J lost 2 bases, with 13 bases between them. The CDR3 spans 16 residues. CDR3 amino acids: CASSYDGGATGNTIYF. CDR3 sequence (DNA): TGTGCCAGCAGTTACGATGGGGGGGCCACTGGAAACACCATATATTTT.

This clone was seen only a few times. The chain links TRBV6-5 to TRBJ2-3, with 10 bases that match TRBD2. Germline values: CDR1 MNHEY, CDR2 SVGAGI. V trimming: 4 bases; J trimming: 1 base; junction bases outside the gene matches: 5. CDR3 size: 16 residues. CDR3 residues: CASSLYSGRRTDTQYF. The CDR3 coding sequence is TGTGCCAGCAGTTTGTATAGCGGGAGGCGCACAGATACGCAGTATTTT.

The gene calls are TRBV4-2 and TRBJ1-5; 12 nucleotides line up with TRBD1. The CDR3 runs 17 residues. The V and J ends lost 6 bases and 2 bases, in that order; junction bases with no gene match: 8. Germline values: CDR1 LGHNA, CDR2 YNFKEQ. For the CDR3, the DNA is TGTGCCAGCAGTTTCTTTGGGACAGGGGGCGGCAATCAGCCCCAGCATTTT. Translation: CASSFFGTGGGNQPQHF.

The J gene is TRBJ2-7, the V gene TRBV27; 14 bases agree with TRBD2. Per the germline V gene, CDR1 is MNHEY and CDR2 is SMNVEV (reference sequence). The CDR3 runs 23 residues. J was trimmed by 3 bases and V by 0 bases; bases with no gene match: 22. CDR3 sequence (DNA): TGTGCCAGCAGTTTATCAGGGGGACAGGGGGGACTAGCGGGAGATTTTGCGCGCTACGAGCAGTACTTC. Residues: CASSLSGGQGGLAGDFARYEQYF.

This clone was seen more than once but under ten times. The chain is built from TRBV11-2 and TRBJ1-2, with D unclear. Trimming removed 4 bases from V and 4 bases from J, with 10 bases in between. The CDR3 consists of 13 residues. CDR1 is SGHAT and CDR2 is FQNNGV in the germline V gene. The CDR3 coding sequence is TGTGCCAGCAGCTCGACACGGATCTATGGCTACACCTTC. Protein: CASSSTRIYGYTF.

The DNA for the CDR3 is TGTGCCAGCAGTCTGACAGGGGAGAATGGCTACACCTTC. This encodes CASSLTGENGYTF. V and J are TRBV12-3 or TRBV12-4 and TRBJ1-2, with 8 bases identical to TRBD1. CDR3 length equals 13 residues. Losses at the gene ends were 5 bases for V and 6 bases for J; bases not matched to a gene: 5.

The CDR3 DNA sequence: TGTGCCAGTAGTATACCCACAGGGGGCTCGAACACCGGGGAGCTGTTTTTT. Encoded protein: CASSIPTGGSNTGELFF. This chain connects TRBV19 to TRBJ2-2, with 9 bases matching TRBD1. CDR3 size: 17 residues. CDR1 LNHDA and CDR2 SQIVND come from the germline V gene (reference sequence). V lost 2 bases, J lost 0 bases, and 4 bases stayed unmatched.